One and the same sample provided the 28 T cell receptor beta chains below, sequenced in a study of shared clonotypes between healthy human individuals. Cells designated naive CD8 were CD45RO-negative and were positively selected for CCR7, with terminally differentiated effector memory CD45RA+ cells excluded. Repertoires were generated with immunoSEQ multiplex PCR, while TCRdb's copy carries only in-frame clones and drops some. The table includes about 750,000 clones, about 92% detected once. The sample consisted of naive CD8+ T cells sorted from blood. The receptors derive from a young man in good health.

CDR3 amino acids: CASSPLGGRAADTQYF. CDR3 nucleotide sequence: TGTGCCAGCAGCCCGCTGGGCGGGAGGGCCGCAGATACGCAGTATTTT. The chain is built from TRBV7-9 and TRBJ2-3; TRBD2 matches 9 bases. The length of the CDR3 is 16 residues. J gave up 4 bases and V 5 bases, and 10 bases lay outside the gene matches. Germline lookup yields CDR1 SEHNR and CDR2 FQNEAQ (reference sequence).

A word on this clone: One end of the junction fails to match germline, which may point to a read error. The chain has TRBV7-7 and TRBJ2-2, with 10 bases aligning to TRBD1. The germline CDR1 and CDR2 sequences are SSHAT and FNYEAQ (reference sequence). This CDR3 region has 15 residues. The CDR3 sequence: CASTPGTGVGGELFF. CDR3 in DNA: TGTGCTAGCACACCCGGGACAGGGGTAGGCGGGGAGCTGTTTTTT.

With regard to this clone: One end of the junction does not line up with germline, which may come from a read error. The V gene is TRBV7-9, the J gene TRBJ2-1, with D perhaps matching TRBD2 (5 bases). CDR3 length: 14 amino acids. CDR1 is SEHNR, CDR2 FQNEAQ, per germline (reference sequence). The CDR3 DNA follows: TGTGCCAGCAGCGGAGGTGAGGGCTACACTGAGCAGTTCTTC. It specifies CASSGGEGYTEQFF.

The rearrangement links TRBV7-9 to TRBJ2-1, with TRBD2 matching over 8 bases. V was clipped by 2 bases and J by 5 bases; unmatched bases: 5. Germline CDR1 is SEHNR and CDR2 is FQNEAQ (reference sequence). The CDR3 is made up of 15 amino acids. DNA for the CDR3: TGTGCCAGCAGCTTATCTCTAGCGGGTCACAATGAGCAGTTCTTC. Translation: CASSLSLAGHNEQFF. The full variable domain, rest sourced from reference TRBV7-9 and TRBJ2-1, is DTGVSQNPRHKITKRGQNVTFRCDPISEHNRLYWYRQTLGQGPEFLTYFQNEAQLEKSRLLSDRFSAERPKGSFSTLEIQRTEQGDSAMYLCASSLSLAGHNEQFFGPGTRLTVL.

V and J are TRBV6-5 and TRBJ1-1; 11 nucleotides align to TRBD1. Germline CDR1 is MNHEY and CDR2 is SVGAGI. V was clipped by 9 bases and J by 6 bases; unmatched bases: 9. The CDR3 loop spans 14 amino acids. CDR3: CASCLGTGGSEAFF. DNA for the CDR3: TGTGCCAGTTGCCTCGGGACAGGGGGATCTGAAGCTTTCTTT.

The V gene is TRBV7-2, the J gene TRBJ2-7, with 9 bases matching TRBD1. Germline CDR1 is SGHTA and CDR2 is FQGNSA. Losses at the gene ends were 3 bases for V and 4 bases for J; bases not matched to a gene: 7. This CDR3 comprises 15 residues. The CDR3 DNA reads as TGTGCCAGCAGCTTGGGAACAGGGGGCTATTACGAGCAGTACTTC. Encoded protein: CASSLGTGGYYEQYF.

The gene calls are TRBV7-2 and TRBJ1-5, with 7 bases identical to TRBD1. The germline gives CDR1 SGHTA, CDR2 FQGNSA. Unmatched junction bases numbered 2, after V lost 0 bases and J lost 3 bases. The CDR3 extends over 15 amino acids. CDR3 region: CASSLAGGNNQPQHF. The CDR3, as DNA: TGTGCCAGCAGCTTAGCAGGGGGCAACAATCAGCCCCAGCATTTT.

This clone was detected once. This sample also contains other DNA sequences that code for the same CDR3. This sequence joins TRBV27 and TRBJ2-7; D is undetermined. CDR1 is MNHEY and CDR2 is SMNVEV in the germline V gene (reference sequence). Trimming took off 6 bases at V and 0 bases at J, with 9 bases between the two ends. The CDR3 covers 13 residues. The CDR3 sequence: CASSPASSYEQYF. The CDR3 DNA is TGTGCCAGCAGCCCCGCAAGCTCCTACGAGCAGTACTTC.

The chain recombines TRBV7-9 with TRBJ1-1; D uncertain. This CDR3 region has 14 residues. Looked up from germline, CDR1 is SEHNR and CDR2 is FQNEAQ (reference sequence). V was cut by 5 bases and J by 0 bases, with 10 bases left in between. The CDR3 DNA reads as TGTGCCAGCAGCCGAGGACGGATGAACACTGAAGCTTTCTTT. Translating gives CASSRGRMNTEAFF.

The rearrangement links TRBV2 to TRBJ2-3; D possibly corresponds to TRBD1 (6 bases). CDR1 SNHLY and CDR2 FYNNEI come from the germline V gene. V lost 10 bases, J lost 1 base, and 24 bases lay in between. CDR3 size: 17 residues. As DNA, the CDR3 is TGTGCCACCCAGGGGCCCAACGAGTTGACAGGCACAGATACGCAGTATTTT. This translates into CATQGPNELTGTDTQYF.

This chain links TRBV28 with TRBJ2-6; 7 nucleotides line up with TRBD2. With V trimmed by 5 bases and J by 1 base, 11 bases remained unmatched. The CDR3 contains 18 residues. The V gene's germline CDR1 is MDHEN and CDR2 SYDVKM. CDR3 sequence reads: CASSTRRGGSSGANVLTF. The CDR3 bases are TGTGCCAGCAGTACCCGGCGGGGCGGGAGTTCTGGGGCCAACGTCCTGACTTTC.

The rearrangement joins TRBV13 to TRBJ2-7, with D maybe TRBD1 (6 bases). V lost 3 bases and J lost 3, with 12 bases in between. Germline V gene lookup returns CDR1 PRHDT and CDR2 FYEKMQ (reference sequence). The CDR3 runs to 14 residues. DNA of the CDR3: TGTGCCAGCAGCTTCTCAGGACAGAACTACGAGCAGTACTTC. It encodes CASSFSGQNYEQYF.

This clone was recorded a few times. The J gene is TRBJ1-2, the V gene TRBV7-9; 9 bases are shared with TRBD1. The CDR3 is made up of 16 amino acids. In germline, CDR1 is SEHNR, CDR2 FQNEAQ (reference sequence). V shed 3 bases and J 1 base; nucleotides not matched to a gene: 6. CDR3 residues: CASSLVDRGNNYGYTF. The CDR3 DNA is TGTGCCAGCAGCTTGGTCGACAGGGGGAATAACTATGGCTACACCTTC.

V and J are TRBV29-1 and TRBJ2-5; TRBD1 or TRBD2 may be the D gene (6 bases each). Germline assignment: CDR1 SQVTM and CDR2 ANQGSEA. The CDR3 totals 12 residues. V was clipped by 7 bases and J by 5 bases, with 14 bases between them. Written as DNA, the CDR3 is TGCAGCGCGCGGGACACGGGGGAGACCCAGTACTTC. Translation gives CSARDTGETQYF.

V and J are TRBV27 and TRBJ2-7; 9 bases match TRBD1. The ends lost 3 bases at V and 5 bases at J; junction bases unmatched: 11. The CDR3 has 16 amino acids. CDR1 is MNHEY and CDR2 is SMNVEV in the germline V gene (reference sequence). Here the CDR3 reads CASSLATGGGINEQYF. CDR3 sequence (DNA): TGTGCCAGCAGTTTGGCGACAGGGGGAGGGATTAACGAGCAGTACTTC.

The chain carries TRBV13 and TRBJ2-7, with D maybe TRBD2 (6 bases). V lost 4 bases and J lost 7, with 14 bases in between. The CDR3 runs to 13 residues. The germline CDR1 and CDR2 sequences are PRHDT and FYEKMQ (reference sequence). For the CDR3, the DNA is TGTGCCAGCAGCTCCCGGACTGGGGGGGAGCAGTACTTC. Translation gives CASSSRTGGEQYF. Together with reference TRBV13 and TRBJ2-7, the CDR3 gives the full variable domain: AAGVIQSPRHLIKEKRETATLKCYPIPRHDTVYWYQQGPGQDPQFLISFYEKMQSDKGSIPDRFSAQQFSDYHSELNMSSLELGDSALYFCASSSRTGGEQYFGPGTRLTVT.

The V call is TRBV4-1, the J call TRBJ2-7; no clear D gene. V was cut by 4 bases and J by 7 bases, with 17 bases left in between. The CDR3 sequence is 14 residues long. The V gene's germline CDR1 is MGHRA and CDR2 YSYEKL. CDR3 nucleotides: TGCGCCAGCAGCCCACAGAGTAGTGAAGTTGAGCAGTACTTC. It translates to CASSPQSSEVEQYF.

The rearrangement uses TRBV5-1 and TRBJ2-3; TRBD2 matches 13 bases. This CDR3 contains 15 residues. V lost 4 bases and J lost 4; bases outside the gene matches: 3. Per germline, CDR1 SGHRS and CDR2 YFSETQ. CDR3 residues: CASSRTSGSADTQYF. The CDR3 region has the DNA TGCGCCAGCAGCCGGACTAGCGGGAGTGCAGATACGCAGTATTTT.

The chain employs TRBV5-5 and TRBJ2-7; TRBD1 agrees at 10 bases. The CDR3 extends over 14 amino acids. In germline, CDR1 is SGHKS, CDR2 YYEKEE (reference sequence). Trimming at V came to 4 bases and at J to 6 bases, leaving 7 bases not matched to a gene. CDR3 region: CASSVFGQGGEQYF. For the CDR3, the DNA is TGTGCCAGCAGCGTTTTCGGACAGGGGGGCGAGCAGTACTTC.

The chain carries TRBV27 and TRBJ2-3; D remains unclear. The V gene's germline CDR1 is MNHEY and CDR2 SMNVEV (reference sequence). The CDR3 runs to 15 residues. Trimming removed 7 bases from V and 2 bases from J, with 16 bases in between. CDR3 amino acids: CASINRIDATDTQYF. The DNA for the CDR3 is TGTGCCAGCATTAACAGAATCGATGCCACAGATACGCAGTATTTT.

The chain joins TRBV6-5 to TRBJ2-2; 7 nucleotides match TRBD2. The CDR3 has 15 residues. After removal of 5 bases from V and 1 base from J, the junction contained 4 bases not matched to a gene. Per germline, CDR1 MNHEY and CDR2 SVGAGI. The CDR3 DNA follows: TGTGCCAGCAGTCGAGGACTAGTGAACACCGGGGAGCTGTTTTTT. The encoded protein is CASSRGLVNTGELFF.

The V gene is TRBV7-9, the J gene TRBJ2-2; 14 bases line up with TRBD2. Looked up from germline, CDR1 is SEHNR and CDR2 is FQNEAQ (reference sequence). The CDR3 sequence is 18 residues long. J was trimmed by 5 bases and V by 5 bases; bases with no gene match: 10. CDR3 loop: CASSAGLAGGLGTGELFF. The CDR3 DNA is TGTGCCAGCAGCGCAGGACTAGCGGGAGGACTGGGGACCGGGGAGCTGTTTTTT. The whole variable domain, remainder taken from reference TRBV7-9 and TRBJ2-2, is DTGVSQNPRHKITKRGQNVTFRCDPISEHNRLYWYRQTLGQGPEFLTYFQNEAQLEKSRLLSDRFSAERPKGSFSTLEIQRTEQGDSAMYLCASSAGLAGGLGTGELFFGEGSRLTVL.

J is TRBJ2-7 and V is TRBV5-6; TRBD1 matches 9 bases. The V gene's germline CDR1 is SGHDT and CDR2 YYEEEE. The CDR3 extends over 14 amino acids. The V segment lost 3 bases and the J segment 0 bases; nucleotides outside the gene matches: 1. The CDR3 loop reads CASSWGQGSYEQYF. CDR3 DNA sequence: TGTGCCAGCAGCTGGGGACAGGGCTCCTACGAGCAGTACTTC.

V usage is TRBV29-1 and J usage is TRBJ2-5; TRBD2 matches at 8 bases. CDR1 SQVTM and CDR2 ANQGSEA come from the germline V gene. The CDR3 totals 14 residues. The junction had 9 bases not matched to a gene; V was cut back by 4 bases and J by 5 bases. This CDR3 is CSVVLAGTGETQYF. The CDR3 DNA reads as TGCAGCGTTGTTTTAGCGGGAACCGGGGAGACCCAGTACTTC.

The chain combines TRBV9 with TRBJ2-1; TRBD1 agrees at 8 bases. This CDR3 is built from 14 residues. Germline V gene data show CDR1 as SGDLS and CDR2 as YYNGEE. V shed 3 bases and J 4 bases; nucleotides not matched to a gene: 3. The CDR3 is CASSGTGGYNEQFF. The CDR3 nucleotides read TGTGCCAGCAGCGGAACAGGGGGGTACAATGAGCAGTTCTTC.

This clone was seen just once. The limits of the CDR3 on the DNA are not certain, so only TCRdb's listed CDR3 is given. The rearrangement joins TRBV27 to TRBJ2-1; the D call TRBD1 from the table was never checked on the DNA. Germline loops: CDR1 MNHEY, CDR2 SMNVEV (reference sequence). Ends included, the CDR3 has 17 residues. The CDR3: CASSFGSGTGVYNEQFF.

The rearrangement uses TRBV29-1 and TRBJ2-1; D could derive from TRBD1 or TRBD2 (5 bases each). Germline V gives CDR1 SQVTM, CDR2 ANQGSEA. There are 17 residues in the CDR3. V was shortened by 5 bases and J by 0 bases, with 20 bases between the two germline ends. As DNA, the CDR3 is TGCAGCGTTCCCGTGCGAGCAGGGACCCTCTCCTACAATGAGCAGTTCTTC. Translating gives CSVPVRAGTLSYNEQFF.

This clone was counted once. J is TRBJ2-3 and V is TRBV2; D tentatively reads TRBD1 or TRBD2 (5 bases each). Germline V gene sequence: CDR1 SNHLY, CDR2 FYNNEI. The CDR3 runs 15 residues. Trimming shortened V by 4 bases and J by 1 base, and 12 bases separated the two germline ends. The CDR3 reads CASSAGPVGTDTQYF. The DNA of the CDR3 is TGTGCCAGCAGTGCGGGACCCGTTGGCACAGATACGCAGTATTTT.